The 27 T cell receptor beta chains in this list originate from one sample, sequenced in a study of T cell responses to AZD1222 COVID-19 vaccine. The method was immunoSEQ multiplex PCR; TCRdb's version includes in-frame clones alone and lacks a portion of them. The table has more than 95,000 clones, approximately 86% seen once. Source: peripheral blood, taken 28 days after the second dose of the MenACWY control vaccine. The receptor source for this set is an adult who received the MenACWY meningococcal vaccine as a control.

The rearrangement uses TRBV29-1 and TRBJ2-2, with a weak D call TRBD2 (5 bases). The CDR3 loop spans 12 amino acids. V shed 5 bases and J shed 6 bases, with 10 bases lying between them. Per the germline V gene, CDR1 is SQVTM and CDR2 is ANQGSEA. CDR3 nucleotide sequence: TGCAGCGTTCCCGCGGGCCCCGGGGAGCTGTTTTTT. Protein sequence: CSVPAGPGELFF.

CDR3 DNA sequence: TGTGCCAGCAGCTTAGTAGAATCCCGGCTAGAGACCCAGTACTTC. It codes for CASSLVESRLETQYF. The chain couples TRBV7-2 to TRBJ2-5; no clear D. V was cut by 1 base and J by 4 bases, with 13 bases left in between. Germline values: CDR1 SGHTA, CDR2 FQGNSA. The CDR3 runs 15 residues.

V usage is TRBV6-5 and J usage is TRBJ1-2; D may be TRBD1 (5 bases). The germline CDR1 and CDR2 sequences are MNHEY and SVGAGI. The germline V and J ends were trimmed by 4 bases and 8 bases, with 20 bases remaining between them. The CDR3 extends over 15 amino acids. The chain's CDR3 is CASSSAGGESGGYTF. Here the CDR3 DNA reads TGTGCCAGCAGTTCCGCGGGAGGGGAAAGTGGGGGCTACACCTTC.

The CDR3 here is CASSIDSQETQYF. The CDR3 nucleotides read TGTGCCAGTAGTATTGACAGTCAAGAGACCCAGTACTTC. This rearrangement joins TRBV19 to TRBJ2-5; D possibly corresponds to TRBD1 (5 bases). Germline assignment: CDR1 LNHDA and CDR2 SQIVND (reference sequence). The CDR3 consists of 13 residues. With 3 bases removed from V and 2 bases from J, the gap between germline ends came to 7 bases.

The rearrangement uses TRBV6-2 or TRBV6-3 and TRBJ2-1; 9 nucleotides align to TRBD2. The ends lost 5 bases at V and 0 bases at J; junction bases unmatched: 2. CDR1 is MNHEY and CDR2 is SVGEGT in the germline V gene. The CDR3 totals 15 residues. CDR3 protein: CASSGRGGSYNEQFF. CDR3 DNA: TGTGCCAGCAGTGGGCGGGGGGGCTCCTACAATGAGCAGTTCTTC.

This chain uses TRBV7-6 with TRBJ2-7; 7 bases fit TRBD2. The trim removed 0 bases at V and 3 bases at J, leaving 8 bases unmatched. The germline CDR1 and CDR2 sequences are SGHVS and FNYEAQ. This CDR3 region has 16 residues. The DNA of the CDR3 is TGTGCCAGCAGCTTAGCCCGGGGGGAAGTGAACTACGAGCAGTACTTC. Translated, it gives CASSLARGEVNYEQYF.

The chain combines TRBV28 with TRBJ1-3; D may be TRBD1 (5 bases). Germline loops: CDR1 MDHEN, CDR2 SYDVKM. The CDR3 length is 14 residues. V was cut by 3 bases and J by 3 bases, with 9 bases left in between. The CDR3 spells CASSLRGNGNTIYF. The CDR3 DNA is TGTGCCAGCAGTTTGCGGGGGAATGGAAACACCATATATTTT.

The V gene is TRBV24-1, the J gene TRBJ2-1; TRBD1 aligns across 9 bases. Germline CDR1 reads KGHDR; CDR2 reads SFDVKD. The CDR3 sequence is 16 residues long. Unmatched junction bases numbered 6, after V lost 3 bases and J lost 4 bases. The CDR3 bases are TGTGCCACCAGTGATCCCGGACAGGGGCGATACAATGAGCAGTTCTTC. Encoded protein: CATSDPGQGRYNEQFF.

The chain is built from TRBV6-2 or TRBV6-3 and TRBJ2-3, with 12 bases identical to TRBD2. CDR1 MNHEY and CDR2 SVGEGT come from the germline V gene. This CDR3 comprises 14 residues. V dropped 6 bases and J dropped 8; count of bases not matched to a gene: 6. CDR3 sequence reads: CASSLAGGPRTQYF. In nucleotides, the CDR3 is TGTGCCAGCAGCCTAGCGGGGGGGCCGCGTACGCAGTATTTT.

This chain uses TRBV27 with TRBJ2-3; 9 nucleotides match TRBD1. CDR1 and CDR2 from the germline V gene are MNHEY and SMNVEV (reference sequence). The CDR3 length is 14 residues. The V segment lost 4 bases and the J segment 2 bases; nucleotides outside the gene matches: 1. The CDR3 sequence: CASSWTGDTDTQYF. CDR3 nucleotides: TGTGCCAGCAGTTGGACAGGGGACACAGATACGCAGTATTTT.

This chain connects TRBV7-2 to TRBJ2-7; perhaps TRBD1 as D (5 bases). V lost 2 bases and J 3 bases, leaving 14 bases between the germline ends. This CDR3 has 15 residues. Germline values: CDR1 SGHTA, CDR2 FQGNSA. The CDR3 nucleotides read TGTGCCAGCAGCTTAAGGTGGGGCTTTGGCTACGAGCAGTACTTC. Translation: CASSLRWGFGYEQYF.

This chain connects TRBV5-1 to TRBJ2-5; D could derive from TRBD1 or TRBD2 (6 bases each). The CDR3 totals 14 residues. Between the trimmed V and J ends, which lost 4 bases and 7 bases, there was a span of 17 bases. Germline loops: CDR1 SGHRS, CDR2 YFSETQ. The CDR3 protein is CASSPDGGSGTQYF. CDR3 in DNA: TGCGCCAGCAGCCCCGACGGGGGCTCGGGGACCCAGTACTTC.

The chain's CDR3 is CASSPITYEQYF. The CDR3 DNA follows: TGTGCCAGCAGCCCCATCACATACGAGCAGTACTTC. The gene calls are TRBV11-2 and TRBJ2-7; D gene uncertain. Trimming shortened V by 5 bases and J by 4 bases, and 9 bases separated the two germline ends. Germline V gene data show CDR1 as SGHAT and CDR2 as FQNNGV. CDR3 length: 12 amino acids.

The J gene is TRBJ2-7, the V gene TRBV7-3; D possibly corresponds to TRBD2 (6 bases). V lost 4 bases, J lost 5 bases, and 15 bases lay in between. CDR3 length: 14 residues. CDR1 and CDR2 (germline): SGHTA, FQGTGA. The CDR3 DNA reads TGTGCCAGCAGCTACTCCGGGACGGGAGACGAGCAGTACTTC. Translation: CASSYSGTGDEQYF. Full variable domain (rest looked up from reference TRBV7-3 and TRBJ2-7): GAGVSQTPSNKVTEKGKYVELRCDPISGHTALYWYRQSLGQGPEFLIYFQGTGAADDSGLPNDRFFAVRPEGSVSTLKIQRTERGDSAVYLCASSYSGTGDEQYFGPGTRLTVT.

The chain recombines TRBV28 with TRBJ2-5; the match to TRBD2 covers 7 bases. This CDR3 contains 15 residues. Germline V gene sequence: CDR1 MDHEN, CDR2 SYDVKM. The ends lost 7 bases at V and 2 bases at J; junction bases unmatched: 10. CDR3 in amino acids: CASTPPGGSQETQYF. CDR3 bases: TGTGCCAGCACCCCACCGGGGGGTTCTCAAGAGACCCAGTACTTC.

This sequence joins TRBV10-3 and TRBJ2-7, with 11 bases lining up with TRBD1. The germline V gene has CDR1 ENHRY and CDR2 SYGVKD. The length of the CDR3 is 14 residues. V lost 10 bases and J lost 3; bases outside the gene matches: 8. The CDR3 DNA follows: TGTGCCACCGCCTGGGGACAGGGGGACTACGAGCAGTACTTC. This translates into CATAWGQGDYEQYF.

The CDR3 protein is CATSRPTSGRGANVLTF. The CDR3 DNA reads TGTGCCACCAGCAGGCCCACAAGCGGTCGGGGGGCCAACGTCCTGACTTTC. The V call is TRBV15, the J call TRBJ2-6; a weak D match, TRBD2 (5 bases). The CDR3 has 17 amino acids. V lost 3 bases and J lost 4, with 16 bases in between. Germline V gives CDR1 LNHNV, CDR2 YYDKDF (reference sequence). Combining the CDR3 with reference TRBV15 and TRBJ2-6 gives the whole variable domain DAMVIQNPRYQVTQFGKPVTLSCSQTLNHNVMYWYQQKSSQAPKLLFHYYDKDFNNEADTPDNFQSRRPNTSFCFLDIRSPGLGDTAMYLCATSRPTSGRGANVLTFGAGSRLTVL.

V and J are TRBV28 and TRBJ1-4; no reliable D call. Germline loops: CDR1 MDHEN, CDR2 SYDVKM. The CDR3 contains 14 residues. Trimming pared 3 bases from V and 5 bases from J, leaving 10 bases between. The DNA for the CDR3 is TGTGCCAGCAGTTTCCAACCCCCAAATGAAAAACTGTTTTTT. Amino acid sequence: CASSFQPPNEKLFF.

The chain employs TRBV3-1 (or the pseudogene TRBV3-2) and TRBJ1-1; D gene unclear. Germline CDR1 reads LGHDT; CDR2 reads YNNKEL (reference sequence). Trimming pared 1 base from V and 4 bases from J, leaving 7 bases between. The CDR3 sequence is 13 residues long. The CDR3 sequence is CASSQAWSTEAFF. In DNA form, the CDR3 reads TGTGCCAGCAGCCAAGCTTGGAGCACTGAAGCTTTCTTT.

The V and J genes are TRBV30 and TRBJ2-5; tentatively, D is TRBD2 (6 bases). The CDR3 extends over 13 amino acids. CDR1 is GTSNPN and CDR2 is SVGIG in the germline V gene (reference sequence). V was cut by 3 bases and J by 1 base, with 9 bases left in between. In DNA form, the CDR3 reads TGTGCCTGGAGCGGGGGAATCCAAGAGACCCAGTACTTC. This encodes CAWSGGIQETQYF.

J is TRBJ2-3 and V is TRBV6-5; the D gene could be TRBD1 or TRBD2 (7 bases each). The ends were cut back, 6 bases at V and 2 bases at J, with 15 bases in the middle. The CDR3 has 15 amino acids. Germline loops: CDR1 MNHEY, CDR2 SVGAGI. CDR3 amino acids: CASSLRGGTTDTQYF. DNA of the CDR3: TGTGCCAGCAGCCTCAGGGGGGGAACCACAGATACGCAGTATTTT.

In its sample, this clone was seen once. V is TRBV3-1 (or the pseudogene TRBV3-2) and J is TRBJ2-5; D gene ambiguous. CDR3 length equals 15 residues. V gave up 4 bases and J gave up 5 bases, with 17 bases separating them. Germline-derived CDR1 and CDR2 are LGHDT and YNNKEL (reference sequence). The CDR3 reads CASSPGPSIGETQYF. The CDR3 nucleotides are TGTGCCAGCAGCCCCGGACCCTCAATAGGCGAGACCCAGTACTTC.

V and J are TRBV7-2 and TRBJ2-1; tentatively, D is TRBD1 (6 bases). This CDR3 region has 13 residues. The V and J ends lost 3 bases and 8 bases respectively, with 11 bases between them. CDR1 SGHTA and CDR2 FQGNSA come from the germline V gene. CDR3 protein: CASSFTGYDEQFF. The CDR3, as DNA: TGTGCCAGCAGCTTTACAGGGTATGATGAGCAGTTCTTC.

The chain employs TRBV7-9 and TRBJ1-4; 7 nucleotides match TRBD1. The CDR3 extends over 14 amino acids. The germline gives CDR1 SEHNR, CDR2 FQNEAQ (reference sequence). V was pared by 5 bases and J by 5 bases, with 5 bases of the junction left unmatched. The CDR3 loop reads CASSHSTGNEKLFF. CDR3 nucleotide sequence: TGTGCCAGCAGCCACTCGACAGGGAATGAAAAACTGTTTTTT.

The rearrangement joins TRBV28 to TRBJ1-2; the match to TRBD1 covers 8 bases. Per germline, CDR1 MDHEN and CDR2 SYDVKM. Trimming cost V 5 bases and J 4 bases; bases outside gene matches: 3. This CDR3 is 13 amino acids long. This CDR3 is CASSPTGVYGYTF. The CDR3 nucleotides read TGTGCCAGCAGTCCGACAGGGGTCTATGGCTACACCTTC.

The V call is TRBV2, the J call TRBJ2-2, with 8 bases lining up with TRBD1. This CDR3 has 16 amino acids. V shed 5 bases and J 1 base; nucleotides not matched to a gene: 6. Germline loops: CDR1 SNHLY, CDR2 FYNNEI. The CDR3 region is CASSSRTGMNTGELFF. DNA of the CDR3: TGTGCCAGCAGTTCTCGGACAGGGATGAACACCGGGGAGCTGTTTTTT. Supplemented by reference TRBV2 and TRBJ2-2, the full variable domain reads EPEVTQTPSHQVTQMGQEVILRCVPISNHLYFYWYRQILGQKVEFLVSFYNNEISEKSEIFDDQFSVERPDGSNFTLKIRSTKLEDSAMYFCASSSRTGMNTGELFFGEGSRLTVL.

The chain has TRBV29-1 and TRBJ2-3; TRBD2 aligns across 9 bases. Trimming took 3 bases from V and 2 from J; bases not matched to a gene: 12. Per germline, CDR1 SQVTM and CDR2 ANQGSEA. This CDR3 region has 17 residues. As DNA, the CDR3 is TGCAGCGTTGACCGTACAGCTAGCGGGGCAAACACAGATACGCAGTATTTT. Its translation is CSVDRTASGANTDTQYF.